Reported below is one T cell receptor (beta chain). The antigen remains unidentified. This sample was included in a study of T cells in localized non-small cell lung cancer. Regarding the study as a whole: Tumor showed lower T cell clonality than uninvolved adjacent lung, where it was highest. Since sequencing was restricted to only one region of the tumor, intratumor heterogeneity remains a possibility. Appearance in adjacent lung was seen for a median 57 of the top 100 tumor clones.

The assay was immunoSEQ multiplex PCR, and TCRdb's table has in-frame clones only and misses some. The table has about 30,000 clones, approximately 90% seen once; the top ten hold 13%. The CDR3 consists of 14 residues. Trimming took 2 bases from V and 1 from J, leaving 3 bases between them. Per the germline V gene, CDR1 is MNHEY and CDR2 is SMNVEV (reference sequence). The rearrangement joins TRBV27 to TRBJ1-6; D gene unclear. This receptor was identified in a female donor over 55 with stage III squamous cell lung carcinoma. This specimen consisted of peripheral blood, obtained before any cancer treatment. CDR3 bases: TGTGCCAGCAGTTTAGAGTCCTATAATTCACCCCTCCACTTT. It yields the protein CASSLESYNSPLHF.